This T cell receptor (beta chain) was captured by sequencing in a study of cytomegalovirus exposure and HLA in healthy donors. In the study overall: Some 85 million unique TCRs from HLA-typed donors were held in an early data release.

The PCR used 60 Vbeta and 13 Jbeta primers. TCRdb's copy holds only in-frame clones and misses some; the assay was immunoSEQ multiplex PCR. This sample has 150,000 to 200,000 clones, with around 80% found just once. For this clone: Its antigen is as yet unknown.

V lost 5 bases and J lost 0; bases outside the gene matches: 1. There are 13 residues in the CDR3. Per germline, CDR1 WNHNN and CDR2 SYGVQD (reference sequence). Study results and caveats: Certain indistinguishable V segments, among them TRBV6-2 and TRBV6-3, were excluded. It was about 180 TCR beta chains that were listed as cytomegalovirus-associated. Differences between HLA loci emerged in a later analysis of TCR association rates, with DRB1 most and HLA-C fewest.

Input material: PBMCs. The clonotype comes from a woman in her thirties in good health and CMV-seropositive. The genes are TRBV10-1 and TRBJ2-7; 7 bases are a match to TRBD1. The CDR3 sequence is CASSRDSSYEQYF. As DNA, the CDR3 is TGCGCCAGCAGTCGGGACAGCTCCTACGAGCAGTACTTC.